This passage covers 11 T cell receptor beta chains from one sample sequenced in a study of cytomegalovirus exposure and HLA in healthy donors. The primer mix had 60 Vbeta and 13 Jbeta primers. Clones were read by immunoSEQ multiplex PCR, and TCRdb kept only the in-frame ones, dropping some. Of about 190,000 clones listed, 79% are singletons. The sequencing sample was made of PBMCs. The receptors shown here come from a woman between 18 and 29 years old in good health and CMV-seronegative.

This chain connects TRBV14 to TRBJ2-2; 9 nucleotides line up with TRBD1. From germline, CDR1 is SGHDN and CDR2 FVKESK. This CDR3 region has 16 residues. J was trimmed by 5 bases and V by 5 bases; bases with no gene match: 9. CDR3 DNA: TGTGCCAGCAGCTCCCGGGACAGGGTCAGAACCGGGGAGCTGTTTTTT. Translation: CASSSRDRVRTGELFF. Looking up the rest from reference TRBV14 and TRBJ2-2 gives the full variable domain: EAGVTQFPSHSVIEKGQTVTLRCDPISGHDNLYWYRRVMGKEIKFLLHFVKESKQDESGMPNNRFLAERTGGTYSTLKVQPAELEDSGVYFCASSSRDRVRTGELFFGEGSRLTVL.

CDR3 sequence (DNA): TGTGCCAGCAGCCCCTTCGGGGACATCCACGAGCAGTACTTC. As protein: CASSPFGDIHEQYF. The rearrangement links TRBV11-2 to TRBJ2-5, with D possibly TRBD1 on 6 matching bases. The DNA end favors TRBJ2-7, so the J call may be wrong. Germline V gene data show CDR1 as SGHAT and CDR2 as FQNNGV. The CDR3 has 14 amino acids.

The chain employs TRBV19 and TRBJ1-5; 8 nucleotides match TRBD1. CDR3 length: 15 residues. The germline gives CDR1 LNHDA, CDR2 SQIVND (reference sequence). The V and J ends lost 6 bases and 4 bases, in that order; junction bases with no gene match: 8. The CDR3 nucleotides are TGTGCCAGTAGCCGGACAGGGCAAATAAATCAGCCCCAGCATTTT. Its protein product is CASSRTGQINQPQHF. The full variable domain, its missing parts supplied by reference TRBV19 and TRBJ1-5, is DGGITQSPKYLFRKEGQNVTLSCEQNLNHDAMYWYRQDPGQGLRLIYYSQIVNDFQKGDIAEGYSVSREKKESFPLTVTSAQKNPTAFYLCASSRTGQINQPQHFGDGTRLSIL.

The gene calls are TRBV5-1 and TRBJ1-5; no firm D call. The CDR3 has 14 residues. Trimming removed 2 bases from V and 0 bases from J, with 6 bases in between. Germline CDR1 reads SGHRS; CDR2 reads YFSETQ. CDR3 sequence reads: CASSFGDSNQPQHF. The CDR3 bases are TGCGCCAGCAGCTTCGGGGATAGCAATCAGCCCCAGCATTTT.

V gene TRBV4-1 combines with J gene TRBJ1-5; TRBD1 is a possible D gene (5 bases). V was cut by 0 bases and J by 2 bases, with 8 bases left in between. This CDR3 is 15 amino acids long. Germline CDR1 MGHRA, CDR2 YSYEKL. This chain's CDR3 is CASSQDGRGNQPQHF. For the CDR3, the DNA is TGCGCCAGCAGCCAAGACGGCAGGGGCAATCAGCCCCAGCATTTT.

Here the CDR3 reads CASSLFGDNEQFF. Here the CDR3 DNA reads TGCGCCAGCAGCTTGTTCGGGGACAATGAGCAGTTCTTC. V is TRBV5-1 and J is TRBJ2-1, with D possibly being TRBD2 (5 bases). Looked up from germline, CDR1 is SGHRS and CDR2 is YFSETQ. The CDR3 is made up of 13 amino acids. Trimming took 1 base from V and 5 from J, leaving 7 bases between them.

This rearrangement joins TRBV4-1 to TRBJ2-3; possible D gene TRBD1, 5 bases. In germline, CDR1 is MGHRA, CDR2 YSYEKL. CDR3 length equals 14 residues. The V and J ends lost 8 bases and 0 bases respectively, with 12 bases between them. CDR3 region: CASGAGFSTDTQYF. DNA of the CDR3: TGCGCCAGCGGGGCTGGCTTTAGCACAGATACGCAGTATTTT.

The chain carries TRBV9 and TRBJ1-3; D gene unclear. CDR3 size: 15 residues. The germline V gene encodes CDR1 SGDLS and CDR2 YYNGEE. The V end was cut by 4 bases, the J end by 0 bases, with 11 bases between. CDR3 residues: CASSLVGASGNTIYF. In DNA form, the CDR3 reads TGTGCCAGCAGCCTCGTGGGAGCCTCTGGAAACACCATATATTTT.

The genes are TRBV5-8 and TRBJ1-2, with D hard to call. V lost 0 bases to trimming and J lost 8 bases, with 8 bases between them. Germline V gives CDR1 SGHTS, CDR2 YDEGEE. This CDR3 contains 12 residues. The DNA of the CDR3 is TGTGCCAGCAGCTTGGCGGGGAAGGGCTACACCTTC. This encodes CASSLAGKGYTF.

CDR3 loop: CASSLGQGVDSPLHF. CDR3 bases: TGCGCCAGCAGCCTGGGACAGGGGGTGGATTCACCCCTCCACTTT. V and J are TRBV4-1 and TRBJ1-6, with TRBD1 identical over 11 bases. CDR1 MGHRA and CDR2 YSYEKL come from the germline V gene. With V trimmed by 4 bases and J by 8 bases, 4 bases remained unmatched. This CDR3 comprises 15 residues.

The V and J genes are TRBV7-2 and TRBJ1-5; D may be TRBD1 (6 bases). V gave up 5 bases and J gave up 0 bases, with 11 bases separating them. This CDR3 has 15 residues. The V gene's germline CDR1 is SGHTA and CDR2 FQGNSA. The CDR3 spells CASSQPGHSNQPQHF. DNA of the CDR3: TGTGCCAGCAGCCAACCGGGACATAGCAATCAGCCCCAGCATTTT.